These 24 T cell receptor beta chains came from one sample sequenced in a study of T cells in Graves' hyperthyroidism and ophthalmopathy. From RNA transcripts, TCR beta CDR3 regions were amplified. The TCR CDR3 first-round RT-PCR relied on the HTBI primer set. MiXCR, applied by TCRdb to the multiplex PCR reads, yields one record per CDR3 protein. The repertoire holds 530,000 or so distinct CDR3 sequences, with roughly 17% as singletons. Material: blood. The receptor source for this set is a young woman with Graves' ophthalmopathy.

This clonotype was picked up one time. V gene TRBV5-1 combines with J gene TRBJ1-3, with TRBD1 identical over 7 bases. Germline assignment: CDR1 SGHRS and CDR2 YFSETQ. After removal of 4 bases from V and 0 bases from J, the junction contained 16 bases not matched to a gene. The CDR3 has 19 residues. The CDR3 here is CASSPLNPRQGSSGNTIYF. CDR3 in DNA: TGCGCCAGCAGCCCCCTAAACCCCCGACAGGGATCCTCTGGAAACACCATATATTTT.

This chain joins TRBV4-1 and TRBJ2-5; TRBD1 matches at 7 bases. V shed 4 bases and J 1 base; nucleotides not matched to a gene: 6. The CDR3 totals 15 residues. Germline loops: CDR1 MGHRA, CDR2 YSYEKL. CDR3 sequence reads: CASSRTGDFQETQYF. CDR3 sequence (DNA): TGCGCCAGCAGCCGGACAGGAGATTTCCAAGAGACCCAGTACTTC.

The rearrangement joins TRBV29-1 to TRBJ2-2; TRBD2 is a possible D gene (5 bases). The ends were cut back, 2 bases at V and 0 bases at J, with 10 bases in the middle. The CDR3 has 15 residues. The germline gives CDR1 SQVTM, CDR2 ANQGSEA. Written as DNA, the CDR3 is TGCAGCGTTGAAATACTAGATACGAACACCGGGGAGCTGTTTTTT. Translation: CSVEILDTNTGELFF.

The CDR3 DNA reads as TGTGCCAGCAGTGTGCCCGTGGAGGACGCAAATGAAAAACTGTTTTTT. Translating it yields CASSVPVEDANEKLFF. This rearrangement joins TRBV27 to TRBJ1-4, with D hard to call. V was pared by 5 bases and J by 5 bases, with 18 bases between. The CDR3 totals 16 residues. Germline V CDR1 and CDR2: MNHEY, SMNVEV (reference sequence).

The chain joins TRBV13 to TRBJ2-1, with D perhaps matching TRBD2 (6 bases). The CDR3 consists of 14 residues. V lost 8 bases, J lost 2 bases, and 13 bases lay in between. Germline-derived CDR1 and CDR2 are PRHDT and FYEKMQ (reference sequence). CDR3 nucleotide sequence: TGTGCCAGCGGGCGGGATGGCACCTACAATGAGCAGTTCTTC. This codes for CASGRDGTYNEQFF.

This sequence joins TRBV7-2 and TRBJ2-1, with TRBD2 matching over 9 bases. CDR3 size: 14 residues. The V gene end was trimmed by 5 bases and the J gene end by 9 bases; junction bases not matched to a gene: 8. Germline V gene lookup returns CDR1 SGHTA and CDR2 FQGNSA. CDR3 loop: CASSPGLAKSEQFF. CDR3 DNA sequence: TGTGCCAGCAGCCCGGGACTAGCAAAGAGTGAGCAGTTCTTC.

This clonotype appeared many times. V usage is TRBV29-1 and J usage is TRBJ2-2; TRBD2 aligns across 9 bases. The CDR3 spans 14 residues. The ends lost 4 bases at V and 4 bases at J; junction bases unmatched: 4. Germline V gives CDR1 SQVTM, CDR2 ANQGSEA. CDR3 sequence reads: CSVGSGSGTGELFF. DNA for the CDR3: TGCAGCGTTGGTAGCGGGAGTGGCACCGGGGAGCTGTTTTTT.

This clonotype was seen a handful of times. J is TRBJ2-7 and V is TRBV9, with D possibly being TRBD1 or TRBD2 (6 bases each). This CDR3 has 16 amino acids. The V and J ends lost 1 base and 1 base respectively, with 15 bases between them. The V gene's germline CDR1 is SGDLS and CDR2 YYNGEE. CDR3 in amino acids: CASSVTSRDTSYEQYF. CDR3 in DNA: TGTGCCAGCAGCGTAACTAGCCGGGACACGTCCTACGAGCAGTACTTC.

This clonotype showed up just once. The rearrangement joins TRBV2 to TRBJ2-7, with 13 bases identical to TRBD2. The J segment lost 2 bases and the V segment lost 8 bases, leaving 6 bases of the junction unmatched. CDR1 is SNHLY, CDR2 FYNNEI, per germline. The length of the CDR3 is 15 residues. CDR3 bases: TGTGCCAGCCAGAGGGGGACTAGCGGGACCTACGAGCAGTACTTC. Translating gives CASQRGTSGTYEQYF.

The J gene is TRBJ2-7, the V gene TRBV3-1; D possibly corresponds to TRBD2 (5 bases). CDR3 length equals 13 residues. V lost 11 bases, J lost 0 bases, and 14 bases lay in between. Per germline, CDR1 LGHDT and CDR2 YNNKEL (reference sequence). The CDR3 here is CASLSGDSYEQYF. CDR3 DNA sequence: TGTGCCTCGTTAAGCGGCGACTCCTACGAGCAGTACTTC.

This clonotype has ten or more counts. The chain employs TRBV27 and TRBJ2-7; TRBD1 or TRBD2 may be the D gene (5 bases each). Between the trimmed V and J ends, which lost 3 bases and 3 bases, there was a span of 12 bases. The CDR3 contains 14 residues. Germline CDR1 and CDR2: MNHEY and SMNVEV (reference sequence). CDR3 DNA: TGTGCCAGCAGTTTCTCGGGGACCTACTACGAGCAGTACTTC. Protein sequence: CASSFSGTYYEQYF.

This clonotype was observed many times. The chain links TRBV27 to TRBJ2-3; perhaps D is TRBD1 or TRBD2 (6 bases each). The ends were cut back, 5 bases at V and 2 bases at J, with 14 bases in the middle. The CDR3 has 15 amino acids. Germline-derived CDR1 and CDR2 are MNHEY and SMNVEV (reference sequence). The CDR3 coding sequence is TGTGCCAGCAGTCGAAGGGGGGCAGTCACAGATACGCAGTATTTT. Protein product: CASSRRGAVTDTQYF.

Ten or more counts support this clonotype. CDR3 protein: CASSVEQGNTEAFF. DNA of the CDR3: TGTGCCAGCAGCGTAGAGCAGGGGAACACTGAAGCTTTCTTT. V gene TRBV9 combines with J gene TRBJ1-1; TRBD1 might be the D (5 bases). The CDR3 length is 14 residues. Trimming removed 0 bases from V and 1 base from J, with 7 bases in between. The germline V gene has CDR1 SGDLS and CDR2 YYNGEE.

This clonotype was counted at least ten times. The CDR3 nucleotides read TGTGCCAGCAGTTACTCCGGGGCTTCGGGGCAGCCCCAGCATTTT. Amino acids: CASSYSGASGQPQHF. The rearrangement links TRBV6-5 to TRBJ1-5, with a tentative D call TRBD1 (5 bases). CDR3 length: 15 residues. The germline gives CDR1 MNHEY, CDR2 SVGAGI. Trimming pared 0 bases from V and 7 bases from J, leaving 13 bases between.

Concerning this clonotype itself: A much larger clone is a single base away; this may be a read error. The rearrangement uses TRBV28 and TRBJ2-1, with 11 bases identical to TRBD2. The CDR3 is 15 amino acids. CDR1 is MDHEN, CDR2 SYDVKM, per germline. CDR3 coding DNA: TGTGCCTGCAGCTTTAGGACTAGCGGGCTCAATGAGCAGTTCTTC. This gives the protein CACSFRTSGLNEQFF.

Comments on this clonotype: A much larger clone differs from this one at a single base, so this may be a read error. As the CDR3 is not closed by the conserved phenylalanine or tryptophan, this likely results from a read error. V usage is TRBV6-2 or TRBV6-3 and J usage is TRBJ2-5; D gene unclear. The CDR3 has 12 residues. V was shortened by 7 bases and J by 5 bases, with 11 bases between the two germline ends. The germline V gene encodes CDR1 MNHEY and CDR2 SVGEGT. CDR3 sequence reads: CASMGFRETQYL. The DNA for the CDR3 is TGTGCCAGCATGGGATTTAGGGAGACCCAGTACCTC.

J is TRBJ2-7 and V is TRBV5-8; TRBD1 aligns across 9 bases. J gave up 6 bases and V 1 base, and 5 bases lay outside the gene matches. This CDR3 is 14 amino acids long. Germline CDR1 reads SGHTS; CDR2 reads YDEGEE. The CDR3 sequence is CASSLWDRVFEQYF. CDR3 coding DNA: TGTGCCAGCAGCTTGTGGGACAGGGTCTTCGAGCAGTACTTC. The full variable domain, rest sourced from reference TRBV5-8 and TRBJ2-7, is EAGVTQSPTHLIKTRGQQATLRCSPISGHTSVYWYQQALGLGLQFLLWYDEGEERNRGNFPPRFSGRQFPNYSSELNVNALELEDSALYLCASSLWDRVFEQYFGPGTRLTVT.

This clonotype occurred many times. V and J are TRBV20-1 and TRBJ1-1; D ambiguous. This CDR3 contains 12 residues. The germline V and J ends were trimmed by 0 bases and 3 bases, with 5 bases remaining between them. Germline lookup yields CDR1 DFQATT and CDR2 SNEGSKA (reference sequence). The CDR3 loop is CSARDRYTEAFF. The CDR3 DNA reads TGCAGTGCTAGAGATAGGTACACTGAAGCTTTCTTT.

The sample holds many counts of this clonotype. V is TRBV3-1 and J is TRBJ1-1; the D gene is possibly TRBD1 (5 bases). The CDR3 is 12 amino acids. Germline CDR1 reads LGHDT; CDR2 reads YNNKEL (reference sequence). Trimming stripped 8 bases from V and 6 bases from J, with 13 bases between. This chain's CDR3 is CASGSGTSEAFF. The CDR3 DNA reads TGTGCCAGCGGTAGCGGGACGTCTGAAGCTTTCTTT.

This clonotype occurred many times. The rearrangement links TRBV20-1 to TRBJ1-1; D is unresolved. Germline V lookup: CDR1 DFQATT, CDR2 SNEGSKA (reference sequence). The CDR3 covers 11 residues. V was clipped by 3 bases and J by 7 bases, with 9 bases between them. The CDR3 region is CSASVVDEAFF. As DNA, the CDR3 is TGCAGTGCTAGTGTGGTAGATGAAGCTTTCTTT.

The rearrangement uses TRBV10-2 and TRBJ1-1, with D possibly TRBD1 on 5 matching bases. The length of the CDR3 is 14 residues. From germline, CDR1 is WSHSY and CDR2 SAAADI. Trimming removed 2 bases at V and 3 bases at J, with 10 bases between. The CDR3 loop is CASSERGGDTEAFF. In nucleotides, the CDR3 is TGCGCCAGCAGTGAGCGGGGGGGGGACACTGAAGCTTTCTTT.

The chain is built from TRBV5-4 and TRBJ2-1; 16 bases fit TRBD2. There are 17 residues in the CDR3. CDR1 SGHNT and CDR2 YYREEE come from the germline V gene (reference sequence). J gave up 7 bases and V 3 bases, and 7 bases lay outside the gene matches. DNA for the CDR3: TGTGCCAGCAGCTCCGGGACTAGCGGGGGGGTGGGGAATGAGCAGTTCTTC. The encoded protein is CASSSGTSGGVGNEQFF.

The rearrangement links TRBV20-1 to TRBJ2-2; 8 bases are shared with TRBD1. In germline, CDR1 is DFQATT, CDR2 SNEGSKA (reference sequence). The CDR3 totals 15 residues. V was pared by 6 bases and J by 0 bases, with 6 bases of the junction left unmatched. CDR3 loop: CSAGRDRTNTGELFF. DNA for the CDR3: TGCAGTGCAGGCCGGGACAGGACGAACACCGGGGAGCTGTTTTTT.

J is TRBJ1-2 and V is TRBV29-1; no clear D gene. Germline-derived CDR1 and CDR2 are SQVTM and ANQGSEA. V was pared by 4 bases and J by 8 bases, with 14 bases between. This CDR3 comprises 12 residues. The chain's CDR3 is CSVAAGIQGYTF. CDR3 DNA sequence: TGCAGCGTTGCGGCGGGGATTCAAGGCTACACCTTC.